Here is one T cell receptor beta chain with its context. The data derive from a study of T cell responses to AZD1222 COVID-19 vaccine. TCRdb's copy holds only in-frame clones and misses some; the assay was immunoSEQ multiplex PCR. The data hold under 170,000 clones, with 90% observed a single time. This TCR was sampled from an adult who received the AZD1222 COVID-19 vaccine. Material: peripheral blood, obtained 28 days after the second AZD1222 dose.

In DNA, the CDR3 is TGTGCCAGCAGTGAATGGGCCCGGGGTACTGAAGCTTTCTTT. This encodes CASSEWARGTEAFF. This chain uses TRBV6-1 with TRBJ1-1; D is unresolved. This CDR3 has 14 residues. V lost 2 bases, J lost 5 bases, and 12 bases lay in between. Per the germline V gene, CDR1 is MNHNS and CDR2 is SASEGT.